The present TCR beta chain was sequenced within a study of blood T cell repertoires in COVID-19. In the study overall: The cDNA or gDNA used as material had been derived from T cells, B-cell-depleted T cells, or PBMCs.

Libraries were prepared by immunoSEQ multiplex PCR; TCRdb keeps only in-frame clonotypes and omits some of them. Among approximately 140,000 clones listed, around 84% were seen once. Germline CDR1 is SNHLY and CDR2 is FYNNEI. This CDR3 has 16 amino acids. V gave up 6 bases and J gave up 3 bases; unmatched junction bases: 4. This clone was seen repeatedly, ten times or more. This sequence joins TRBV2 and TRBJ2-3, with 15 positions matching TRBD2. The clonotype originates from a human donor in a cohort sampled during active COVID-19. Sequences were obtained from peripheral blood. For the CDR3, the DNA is TGTGCCAGCAGCCTCGGACTAGCGGGGGGGACAGATACGCAGTATTTT. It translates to CASSLGLAGGTDTQYF.